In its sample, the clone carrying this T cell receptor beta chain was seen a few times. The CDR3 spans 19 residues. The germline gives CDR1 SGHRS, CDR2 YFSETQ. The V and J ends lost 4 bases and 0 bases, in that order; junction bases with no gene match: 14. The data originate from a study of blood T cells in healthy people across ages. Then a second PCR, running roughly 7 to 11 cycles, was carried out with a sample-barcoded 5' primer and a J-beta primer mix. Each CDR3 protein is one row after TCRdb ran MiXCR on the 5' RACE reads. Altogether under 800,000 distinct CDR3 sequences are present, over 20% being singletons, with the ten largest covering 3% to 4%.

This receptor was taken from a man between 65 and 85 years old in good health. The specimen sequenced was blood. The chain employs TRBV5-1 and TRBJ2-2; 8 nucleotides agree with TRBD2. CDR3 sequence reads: CASSPSVAGGIPNTGELFF. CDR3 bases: TGCGCCAGCAGCCCCTCTGTGGCGGGAGGTATACCGAACACCGGGGAGCTGTTTTTT. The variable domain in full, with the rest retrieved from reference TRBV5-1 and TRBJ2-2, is KAGVTQTPRYLIKTRGQQVTLSCSPISGHRSVSWYQQTPGQGLQFLFEYFSETQRNKGNFPGRFSGRQFSNSRSEMNVSTLELGDSALYLCASSPSVAGGIPNTGELFFGEGSRLTVL.